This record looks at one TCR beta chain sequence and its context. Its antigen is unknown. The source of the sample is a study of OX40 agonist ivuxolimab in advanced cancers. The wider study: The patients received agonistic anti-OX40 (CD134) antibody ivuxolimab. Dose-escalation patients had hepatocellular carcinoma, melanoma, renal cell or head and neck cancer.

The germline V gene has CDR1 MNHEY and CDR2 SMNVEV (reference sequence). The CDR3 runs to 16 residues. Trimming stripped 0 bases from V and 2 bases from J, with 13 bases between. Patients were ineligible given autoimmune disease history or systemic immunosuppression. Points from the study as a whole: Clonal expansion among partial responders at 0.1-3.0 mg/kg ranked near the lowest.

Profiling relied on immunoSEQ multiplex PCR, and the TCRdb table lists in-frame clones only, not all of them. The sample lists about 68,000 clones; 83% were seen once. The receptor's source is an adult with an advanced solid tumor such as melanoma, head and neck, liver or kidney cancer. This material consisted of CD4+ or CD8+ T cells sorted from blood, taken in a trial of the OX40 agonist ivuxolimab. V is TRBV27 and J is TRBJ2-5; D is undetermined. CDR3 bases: TGTGCCAGCAGTTTATCCATACCATTGGGGCAAGAGACCCAGTACTTC. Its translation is CASSLSIPLGQETQYF.